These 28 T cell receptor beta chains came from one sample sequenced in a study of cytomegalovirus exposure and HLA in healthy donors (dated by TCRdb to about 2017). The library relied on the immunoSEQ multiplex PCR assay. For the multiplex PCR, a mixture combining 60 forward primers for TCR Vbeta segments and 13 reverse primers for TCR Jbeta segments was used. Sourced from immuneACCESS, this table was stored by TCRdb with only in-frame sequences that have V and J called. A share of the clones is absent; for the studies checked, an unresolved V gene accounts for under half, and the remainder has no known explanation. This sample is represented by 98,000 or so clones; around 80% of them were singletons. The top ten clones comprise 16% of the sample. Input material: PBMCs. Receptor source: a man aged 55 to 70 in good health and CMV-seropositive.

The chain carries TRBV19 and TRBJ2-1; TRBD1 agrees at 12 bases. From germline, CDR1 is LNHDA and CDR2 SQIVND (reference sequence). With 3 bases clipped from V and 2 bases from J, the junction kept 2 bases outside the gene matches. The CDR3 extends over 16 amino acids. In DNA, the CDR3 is TGTGCCAGTAGTATTGGGACAGGGGGCGCCTACAATGAGCAGTTCTTC. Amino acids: CASSIGTGGAYNEQFF.

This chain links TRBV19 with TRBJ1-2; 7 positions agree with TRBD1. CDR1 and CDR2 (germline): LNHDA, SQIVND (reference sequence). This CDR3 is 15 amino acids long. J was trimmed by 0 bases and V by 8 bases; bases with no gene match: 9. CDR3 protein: CASRPGTVTNYGYTF. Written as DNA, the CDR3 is TGTGCCAGTCGCCCCGGGACAGTTACTAACTATGGCTACACCTTC.

CDR3 residues: CASSISINQPQHF. Written as DNA, the CDR3 is TGTGCCAGTAGTATATCAATCAATCAGCCCCAGCATTTT. The chain has TRBV19 and TRBJ1-5, with no clear D. Germline V gives CDR1 LNHDA, CDR2 SQIVND (reference sequence). This CDR3 has 13 residues. The germline V and J ends were trimmed by 2 bases and 3 bases, with 5 bases remaining between them.

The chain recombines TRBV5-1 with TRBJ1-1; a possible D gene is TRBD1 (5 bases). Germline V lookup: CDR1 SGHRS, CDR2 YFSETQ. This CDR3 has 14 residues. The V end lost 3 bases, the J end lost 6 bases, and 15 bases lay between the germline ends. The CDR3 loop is CASSSQTTGSEAFF. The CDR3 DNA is TGCGCCAGCAGCTCGCAAACAACAGGTTCTGAAGCTTTCTTT.

CDR3 sequence: CASSRGLAGPRGARNEQYF. In DNA form, the CDR3 reads TGTGCCAGCAGCCGCGGACTAGCGGGGCCACGGGGAGCTCGGAACGAGCAGTACTTC. The chain employs TRBV7-8 and TRBJ2-7; 12 bases line up with TRBD2. Germline trimming cut 5 bases from V and 5 bases from J; bases unmatched to any gene: 19. CDR3 size: 19 residues. CDR1 is SGHVS, CDR2 FQNEAQ, per germline. The entire variable domain, with the rest obtained from reference TRBV7-8 and TRBJ2-7, is as follows: GAGVSQSPRYKVAKRGQDVALRCDPISGHVSLFWYQQALGQGPEFLTYFQNEAQLDKSGLPSDRFFAERPEGSVSTLKIQRTQQEDSAVYLCASSRGLAGPRGARNEQYFGPGTRLTVT.

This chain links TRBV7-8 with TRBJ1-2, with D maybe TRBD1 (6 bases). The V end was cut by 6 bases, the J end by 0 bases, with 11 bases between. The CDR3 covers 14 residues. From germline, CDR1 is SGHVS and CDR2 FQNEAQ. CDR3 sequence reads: CASSTNRANYGYTF. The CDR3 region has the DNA TGTGCCAGCAGTACTAACAGGGCTAACTATGGCTACACCTTC.

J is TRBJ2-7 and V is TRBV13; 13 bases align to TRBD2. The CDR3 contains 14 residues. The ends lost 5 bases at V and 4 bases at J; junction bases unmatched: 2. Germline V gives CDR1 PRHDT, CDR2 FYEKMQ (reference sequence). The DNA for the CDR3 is TGTGCCAGCAGCCCGGGACTAGCGGGGTACGAGCAGTACTTC. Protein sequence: CASSPGLAGYEQYF. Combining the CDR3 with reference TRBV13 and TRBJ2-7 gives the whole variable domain AAGVIQSPRHLIKEKRETATLKCYPIPRHDTVYWYQQGPGQDPQFLISFYEKMQSDKGSIPDRFSAQQFSDYHSELNMSSLELGDSALYFCASSPGLAGYEQYFGPGTRLTVT.

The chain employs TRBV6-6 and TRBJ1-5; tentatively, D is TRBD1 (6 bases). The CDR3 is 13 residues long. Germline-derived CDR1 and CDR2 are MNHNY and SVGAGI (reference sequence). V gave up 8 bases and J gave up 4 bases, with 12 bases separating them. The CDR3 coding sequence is TGTGCCAGCTCCGGGGGGGCAAATCAGCCCCAGCATTTT. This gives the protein CASSGGANQPQHF.

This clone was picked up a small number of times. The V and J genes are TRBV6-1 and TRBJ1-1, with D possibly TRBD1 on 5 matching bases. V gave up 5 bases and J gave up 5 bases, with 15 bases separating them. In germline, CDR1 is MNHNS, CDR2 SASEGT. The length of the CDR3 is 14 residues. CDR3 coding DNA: TGTGCCAGCAGTACCTTAGGGGTTTTGACTGAAGCTTTCTTT. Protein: CASSTLGVLTEAFF.

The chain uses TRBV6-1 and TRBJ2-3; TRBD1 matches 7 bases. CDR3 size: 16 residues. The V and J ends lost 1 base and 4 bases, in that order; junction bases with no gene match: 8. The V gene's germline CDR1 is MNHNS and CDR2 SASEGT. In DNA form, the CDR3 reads TGTGCCAGCAGTGAAGATCCACAGGGGATCGCAGATACGCAGTATTTT. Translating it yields CASSEDPQGIADTQYF.

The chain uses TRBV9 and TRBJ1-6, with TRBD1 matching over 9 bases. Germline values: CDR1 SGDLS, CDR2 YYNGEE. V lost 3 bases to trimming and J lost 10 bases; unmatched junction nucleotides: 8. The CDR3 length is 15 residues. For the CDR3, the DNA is TGTGCCAGCAGCGAGGGGACAGGGTCGAACTCACCCCTCCACTTT. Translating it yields CASSEGTGSNSPLHF.

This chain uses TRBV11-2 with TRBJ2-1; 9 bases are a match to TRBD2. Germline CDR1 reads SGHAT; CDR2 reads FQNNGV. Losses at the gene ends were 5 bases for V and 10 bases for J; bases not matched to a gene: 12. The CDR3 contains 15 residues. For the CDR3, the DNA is TGTGCCAGCAGCCCCGATGGGCGGGGGGGCCAAGAGCAGTTCTTC. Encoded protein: CASSPDGRGGQEQFF.

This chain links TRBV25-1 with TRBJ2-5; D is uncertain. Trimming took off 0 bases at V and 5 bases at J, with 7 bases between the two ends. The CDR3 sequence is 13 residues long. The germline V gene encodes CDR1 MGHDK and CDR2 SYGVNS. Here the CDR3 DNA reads TGTGCCAGCAGTGAATATAGTACGGAGACCCAGTACTTC. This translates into CASSEYSTETQYF.

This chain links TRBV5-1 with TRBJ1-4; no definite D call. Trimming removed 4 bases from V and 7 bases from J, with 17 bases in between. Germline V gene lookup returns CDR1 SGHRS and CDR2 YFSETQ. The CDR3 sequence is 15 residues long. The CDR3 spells CASSPGSGRVEKLFF. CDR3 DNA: TGCGCCAGCAGCCCCGGATCGGGGAGGGTTGAAAAACTGTTTTTT.

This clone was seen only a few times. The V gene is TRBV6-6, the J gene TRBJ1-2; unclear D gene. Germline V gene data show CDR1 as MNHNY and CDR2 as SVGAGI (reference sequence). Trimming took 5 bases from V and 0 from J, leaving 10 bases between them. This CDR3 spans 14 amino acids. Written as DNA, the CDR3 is TGTGCCAGCAGTCCAGAGGTAGCTAACTATGGCTACACCTTC. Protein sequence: CASSPEVANYGYTF.

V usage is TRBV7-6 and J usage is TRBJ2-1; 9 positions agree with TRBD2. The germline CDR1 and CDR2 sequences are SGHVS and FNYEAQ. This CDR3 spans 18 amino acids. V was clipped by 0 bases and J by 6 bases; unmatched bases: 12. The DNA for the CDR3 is TGTGCCAGCAGCTTAGCTCCTTCTAGCGGGGTTAACCTCAATGAGCAGTTCTTC. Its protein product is CASSLAPSSGVNLNEQFF. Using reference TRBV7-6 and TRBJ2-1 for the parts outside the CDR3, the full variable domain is GAGVSQSPRYKVTKRGQDVALRCDPISGHVSLYWYRQALGQGPEFLTYFNYEAQQDKSGLPNDRFSAERPEGSISTLTIQRTEQRDSAMYRCASSLAPSSGVNLNEQFFGPGTRLTVL.

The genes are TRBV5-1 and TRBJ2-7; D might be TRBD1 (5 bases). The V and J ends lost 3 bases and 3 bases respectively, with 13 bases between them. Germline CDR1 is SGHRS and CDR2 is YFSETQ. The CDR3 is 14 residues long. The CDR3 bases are TGCGCCAGCAGCTCCTCGACAGAACTCTACGAGCAGTACTTC. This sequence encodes CASSSSTELYEQYF. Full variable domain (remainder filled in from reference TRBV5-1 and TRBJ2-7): KAGVTQTPRYLIKTRGQQVTLSCSPISGHRSVSWYQQTPGQGLQFLFEYFSETQRNKGNFPGRFSGRQFSNSRSEMNVSTLELGDSALYLCASSSSTELYEQYFGPGTRLTVT.

This CDR3 reads CASSRLDGRGIQYF. The CDR3 DNA sequence: TGTGCCAGCAGCCGACTTGACGGACGGGGCATTCAGTACTTC. J is TRBJ2-4 and V is TRBV14; D might be TRBD2 (5 bases). Trimming removed 4 bases from V and 9 bases from J, with 16 bases in between. The germline CDR1 and CDR2 sequences are SGHDN and FVKESK. This CDR3 has 14 amino acids. Filled out from reference TRBV14 and TRBJ2-4, the complete variable domain reads EAGVTQFPSHSVIEKGQTVTLRCDPISGHDNLYWYRRVMGKEIKFLLHFVKESKQDESGMPNNRFLAERTGGTYSTLKVQPAELEDSGVYFCASSRLDGRGIQYFGAGTRLSVL.

The CDR3 region has the DNA TGTGCCAGCTCACCACGAAGGACAGGGGATAATGAAAAACTGTTTTTT. This encodes CASSPRRTGDNEKLFF. The chain links TRBV18 to TRBJ1-4; 9 bases are shared with TRBD1. V was clipped by 1 base and J by 4 bases; unmatched bases: 4. Germline V gene data show CDR1 as KGHSH and CDR2 as LQKENI. The CDR3 sequence is 16 residues long.

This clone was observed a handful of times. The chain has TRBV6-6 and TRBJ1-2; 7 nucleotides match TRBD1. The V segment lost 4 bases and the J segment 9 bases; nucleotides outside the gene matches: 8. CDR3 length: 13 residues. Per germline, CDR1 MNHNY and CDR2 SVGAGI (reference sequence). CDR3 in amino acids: CASSSADRTRYTF. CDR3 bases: TGTGCCAGCAGTTCTGCGGACAGGACCCGCTACACCTTC.

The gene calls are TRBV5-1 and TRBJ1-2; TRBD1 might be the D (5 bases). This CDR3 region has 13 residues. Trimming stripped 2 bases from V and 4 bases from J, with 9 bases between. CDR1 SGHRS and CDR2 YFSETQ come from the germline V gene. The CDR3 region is CASSLGTGYGYTF. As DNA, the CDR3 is TGCGCCAGCAGCTTAGGCACAGGCTATGGCTACACCTTC. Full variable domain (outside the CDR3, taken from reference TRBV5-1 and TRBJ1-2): KAGVTQTPRYLIKTRGQQVTLSCSPISGHRSVSWYQQTPGQGLQFLFEYFSETQRNKGNFPGRFSGRQFSNSRSEMNVSTLELGDSALYLCASSLGTGYGYTFGSGTRLTVV.

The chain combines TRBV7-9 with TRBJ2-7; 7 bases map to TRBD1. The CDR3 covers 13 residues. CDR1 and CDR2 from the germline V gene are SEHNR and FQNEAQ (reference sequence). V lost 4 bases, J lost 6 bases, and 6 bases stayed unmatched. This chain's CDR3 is CASSWTGLAEQYF. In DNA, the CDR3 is TGTGCCAGCAGCTGGACAGGACTTGCCGAGCAGTACTTC.

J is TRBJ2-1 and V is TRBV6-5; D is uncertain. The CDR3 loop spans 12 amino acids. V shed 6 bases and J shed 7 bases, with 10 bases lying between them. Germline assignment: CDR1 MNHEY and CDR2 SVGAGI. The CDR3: CASSSTTNEQFF. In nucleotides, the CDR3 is TGTGCCAGCAGCTCAACTACAAATGAGCAGTTCTTC.

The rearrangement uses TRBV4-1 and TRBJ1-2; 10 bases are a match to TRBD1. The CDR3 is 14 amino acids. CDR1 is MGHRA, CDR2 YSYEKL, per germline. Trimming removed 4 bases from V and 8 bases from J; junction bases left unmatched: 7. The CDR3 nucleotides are TGCGCCAGCAGCCTCCCGGGACAGGGGACGGGCTACACCTTC. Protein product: CASSLPGQGTGYTF.

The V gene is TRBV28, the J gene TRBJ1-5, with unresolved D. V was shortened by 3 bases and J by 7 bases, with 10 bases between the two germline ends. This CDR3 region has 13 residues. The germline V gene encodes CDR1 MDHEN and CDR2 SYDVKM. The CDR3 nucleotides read TGTGCCAGCAGTTTTCCCGGGTGGCAGCCCCAGCATTTT. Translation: CASSFPGWQPQHF. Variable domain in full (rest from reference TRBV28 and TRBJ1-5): DVKVTQSSRYLVKRTGEKVFLECVQDMDHENMFWYRQDPGLGLRLIYFSYDVKMKEKGDIPEGYSVSREKKERFSLILESASTNQTSMYLCASSFPGWQPQHFGDGTRLSIL.

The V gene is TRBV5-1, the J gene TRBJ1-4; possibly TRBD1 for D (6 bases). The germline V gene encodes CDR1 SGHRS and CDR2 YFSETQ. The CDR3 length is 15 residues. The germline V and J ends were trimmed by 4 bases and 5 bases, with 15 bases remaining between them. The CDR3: CASSLPSRGNEKLFF. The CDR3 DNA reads TGCGCCAGCAGCCTCCCGAGCAGGGGCAATGAAAAACTGTTTTTT.

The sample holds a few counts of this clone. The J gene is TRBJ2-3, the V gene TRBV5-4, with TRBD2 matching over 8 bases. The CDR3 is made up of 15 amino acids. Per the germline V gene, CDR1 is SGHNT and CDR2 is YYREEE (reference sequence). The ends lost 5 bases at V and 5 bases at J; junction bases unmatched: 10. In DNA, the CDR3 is TGTGCCAGCAGTCCAATCGGGGGGGCGGTAGATACGCAGTATTTT. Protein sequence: CASSPIGGAVDTQYF.

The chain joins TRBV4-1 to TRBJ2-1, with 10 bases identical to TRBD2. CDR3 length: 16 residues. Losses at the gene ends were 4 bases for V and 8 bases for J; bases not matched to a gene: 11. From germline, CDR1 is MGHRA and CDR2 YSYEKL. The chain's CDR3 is CASSRSGGALQYEQFF. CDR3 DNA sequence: TGCGCCAGCAGCCGAAGCGGGGGGGCCCTTCAATATGAGCAGTTCTTC.